Following are 10 T cell receptor beta chains from one sample sequenced in a study of CD8 T cells in ankylosing spondylitis. In TCRdb, the 5' RACE reads were re-called with MiXCR into one record per CDR3 protein. The sample has 500,000 to 550,000 distinct CDR3 sequences; approximately 11% are singletons. Their antigens remain unidentified. Study-level points and caveats: A motif of several highly homologous TCR beta variants was seen as apparently characteristic of ankylosing spondylitis blood.

Material for sequencing was blood, either unsorted or a sorted T cell fraction (not recorded which). The receptors were sampled from a male donor with ankylosing spondylitis.

This clonotype was seen at least ten times. V usage is TRBV12-3 or TRBV12-4 and J usage is TRBJ2-5; 7 bases match TRBD2. V lost 5 bases to trimming and J lost 2 bases; unmatched junction nucleotides: 5. This CDR3 comprises 14 residues. For the CDR3, the DNA is TGTGCCAGCAGTAGAGCGGGGTTGCAAGAGACCCAGTACTTC. Protein: CASSRAGLQETQYF.

The chain couples TRBV20-1 to TRBJ2-1; maybe TRBD2 (7 bases). From germline, CDR1 is DFQATT and CDR2 SNEGSKA (reference sequence). This CDR3 comprises 17 residues. V was shortened by 6 bases and J by 1 base, with 22 bases between the two germline ends. CDR3 sequence reads: CSAIFPGEGGSYNEQFF. CDR3 sequence (DNA): TGCAGTGCGATATTTCCGGGGGAGGGGGGTTCCTACAATGAGCAGTTCTTC.

This clonotype was observed at least ten times. This chain links TRBV12-3 or TRBV12-4 with TRBJ2-1; TRBD2 aligns across 10 bases. CDR3 length: 13 residues. V shed 5 bases, J shed 10 bases, and the junction held 5 bases outside the gene matches. The CDR3 is CASSPRLAGEQFF. As DNA, the CDR3 is TGTGCCAGCAGTCCCCGACTAGCGGGCGAGCAGTTCTTC.

This clonotype has ten or more counts. V is TRBV10-3 and J is TRBJ2-1; TRBD2 aligns across 11 bases. Germline trimming cut 3 bases from V and 4 bases from J; bases unmatched to any gene: 8. The V gene's germline CDR1 is ENHRY and CDR2 SYGVKD. This CDR3 region has 17 residues. The CDR3 loop is CAISELSSGRLYNEQFF. The CDR3 region has the DNA TGTGCCATCAGTGAATTATCTAGCGGGAGGTTATACAATGAGCAGTTCTTC.

This clonotype showed up many times. This chain connects TRBV4-1 to TRBJ2-1; weak D call: TRBD1 (6 bases). V was cut by 4 bases and J by 5 bases, with 12 bases left in between. The CDR3 spans 14 residues. Germline V gene data show CDR1 as MGHRA and CDR2 as YSYEKL. CDR3 sequence: CASSRGRTNNEQFF. The CDR3 DNA is TGCGCCAGCAGCCGGGGGCGGACCAACAATGAGCAGTTCTTC.

This clonotype was recorded many times. Written as DNA, the CDR3 is TGCAGTGCTAGTCAACGGGAGGGCCAACCCAAAGGTGAGCAGTTCTTC. Its translation: CSASQREGQPKGEQFF. The chain recombines TRBV20-1 with TRBJ2-1, with 8 bases lining up with TRBD2. Trimming at V came to 3 bases and at J to 9 bases, leaving 16 bases not matched to a gene. CDR3 length: 16 residues. In germline, CDR1 is DFQATT, CDR2 SNEGSKA (reference sequence).

This clonotype occurred many times. The gene calls are TRBV5-1 and TRBJ2-1; TRBD2 matches 12 bases. The V gene's germline CDR1 is SGHRS and CDR2 YFSETQ. V dropped 3 bases and J dropped 8; count of bases not matched to a gene: 12. The CDR3 covers 17 residues. CDR3 DNA sequence: TGCGCCAGCAGCTGGGGACTAGCGGGTCTCGCCAACGATGAGCAGTTCTTC. This codes for CASSWGLAGLANDEQFF.

The chain employs TRBV25-1 and TRBJ2-7; TRBD2 matches 9 bases. The V segment lost 10 bases and the J segment 6 bases; nucleotides outside the gene matches: 13. Germline loops: CDR1 MGHDK, CDR2 SYGVNS. CDR3 length: 14 amino acids. The CDR3 DNA reads TGTGCCACCTCTAGTAGCGGGAGATCGGGCGAGCAGTACGTC. Translated, it gives CATSSSGRSGEQYV.

This clonotype showed up just a few times. The final CDR3 position lacks the conserved phenylalanine or tryptophan, pointing to a likely read error. Because the CDR3's place on the DNA is in doubt, the DNA is left out and the CDR3 is given as listed by TCRdb. The chain has TRBV7-9 and TRBJ1-1. The CDR3 totals 8 residues, both ends included. Germline V gene data show CDR1 as SEHNR and CDR2 as FQNEAQ (reference sequence). The CDR3 spells CASSQTPR.

This clonotype showed up just a few times. The gene calls are TRBV7-7 and TRBJ2-1; 8 nucleotides align to TRBD2. V dropped 6 bases and J dropped 8; count of bases not matched to a gene: 9. This CDR3 contains 14 residues. Germline CDR1 reads SSHAT; CDR2 reads FNYEAQ (reference sequence). The CDR3 bases are TGTGCCAGCAGTACGGGACTAGAGGCCGATGAGCAGTTCTTC. Its translation is CASSTGLEADEQFF.